The 25 T cell receptor beta chains presented below share a single source sample, sequenced in a study of blood T cells in healthy people across ages. With a J-beta primer mix and a sample-barcoded 5' primer, a second PCR ran about 7 to 12 cycles. One entry per CDR3 protein, called by TCRdb with MiXCR from the 5' RACE reads. The sample lists about 970,000 distinct CDR3 sequences, roughly half occurring once. Sequenced material: blood. The receptors shown here come from a woman aged 55-69 years in good health.

The rearrangement joins TRBV27 to TRBJ1-4; D unresolved. Trimming removed 8 bases at V and 7 bases at J, with 17 bases between. The germline CDR1 and CDR2 sequences are MNHEY and SMNVEV (reference sequence). There are 14 residues in the CDR3. DNA for the CDR3: TGTGCCAGCGGCCGCCTTGGAGTGACTGAAAAACTGTTTTTT. Translation: CASGRLGVTEKLFF.

This clonotype was counted between two and nine times. The chain links TRBV20-1 to TRBJ2-6; TRBD2 is a possible D gene (6 bases). V was cut by 6 bases and J by 1 base, with 13 bases left in between. Germline V gene sequence: CDR1 DFQATT, CDR2 SNEGSKA (reference sequence). This CDR3 contains 15 residues. CDR3 amino acids: CSADSGGSGANVLTF. CDR3 DNA sequence: TGCAGTGCGGACTCCGGGGGTTCTGGGGCCAACGTCCTGACTTTC.

The chain carries TRBV20-1 and TRBJ2-3; TRBD2 agrees at 12 bases. From germline, CDR1 is DFQATT and CDR2 SNEGSKA (reference sequence). CDR3 length: 16 amino acids. With 2 bases clipped from V and 3 bases from J, the junction kept 6 bases outside the gene matches. DNA for the CDR3: TGCAGTGCTAGAAAGACTAGCGGGAGAGTTACAGATACGCAGTATTTT. The encoded protein is CSARKTSGRVTDTQYF.

The rearrangement uses TRBV7-9 and TRBJ2-5; the match to TRBD2 covers 11 bases. The end of the DNA aligns better with TRBJ2-7, so the J call may be wrong. The CDR3 has 20 amino acids. The germline CDR1 and CDR2 sequences are SEHNR and FQNEAQ (reference sequence). The CDR3: CASSLNRVLRGTSGPHEQYF. The CDR3 bases are TGTGCCAGCAGCTTAAATCGGGTATTGAGGGGGACTAGCGGTCCCCACGAGCAGTACTTC.

The chain recombines TRBV6-6 with TRBJ2-7, with D unclear. The CDR3 contains 15 residues. CDR1 is MNHNY and CDR2 is SVGAGI in the germline V gene (reference sequence). Trimming pared 6 bases from V and 0 bases from J, leaving 15 bases between. The CDR3 sequence: CASRKSGSYSYEQYF. Written as DNA, the CDR3 is TGTGCCAGCAGGAAATCCGGGTCATACTCCTACGAGCAGTACTTC.

The genes are TRBV7-9 and TRBJ2-7, with D possibly being TRBD2 (8 bases). The J call may be wrong; the DNA end is better matched by TRBJ2-5. CDR1 SEHNR and CDR2 FQNEAQ come from the germline V gene (reference sequence). CDR3 length: 15 amino acids. As DNA, the CDR3 is TGTGCCAGCAGCTTAGCTATAGCGGGACAGGAGACCCAGTACTTC. This sequence encodes CASSLAIAGQETQYF.

This sequence joins TRBV4-3 and TRBJ2-1; unclear D gene. Trimming took 0 bases from V and 4 from J, leaving 10 bases between them. The CDR3 loop spans 15 amino acids. The V gene's germline CDR1 is LGHNA and CDR2 YSLEER. This CDR3 reads CASSQEASPYNEQFF. The CDR3 DNA reads TGCGCCAGCAGCCAAGAAGCTAGTCCATACAATGAGCAGTTCTTC.

The rearrangement links TRBV7-2 to TRBJ2-7, with D perhaps TRBD2 (6 bases). With the DNA end fitting TRBJ2-5 better, the J assignment may be wrong. Germline lookup yields CDR1 SGHTA and CDR2 FQGNSA. The CDR3 totals 15 residues. CDR3 sequence (DNA): TGTGCCAGCAGCCCCGGACGAGTCGGGAGTAAGACCCAGTACTTC. Residues: CASSPGRVGSKTQYF.

This clonotype was seen repeatedly, ten times or more. The chain is built from TRBV7-2 and TRBJ1-2; 9 positions agree with TRBD1. Unmatched junction bases numbered 2, after V lost 6 bases and J lost 0 bases. Germline-derived CDR1 and CDR2 are SGHTA and FQGNSA. The CDR3 extends over 14 amino acids. The DNA of the CDR3 is TGTGCCAGCAGGCGACAGGGGGCTAACTATGGCTACACCTTC. Protein: CASRRQGANYGYTF.

The J gene is TRBJ2-3, the V gene TRBV28, with 7 bases that match TRBD2. The CDR3 spans 12 residues. Per germline, CDR1 MDHEN and CDR2 SYDVKM. V lost 10 bases and J lost 2; bases outside the gene matches: 3. This chain's CDR3 is CATGTNTDTQYF. CDR3 nucleotide sequence: TGTGCCACTGGGACTAACACAGATACGCAGTATTTT.

The chain joins TRBV24-1 to TRBJ2-5; TRBD2 aligns across 7 bases. Germline V gives CDR1 KGHDR, CDR2 SFDVKD. The CDR3 sequence is 15 residues long. J was trimmed by 1 base and V by 4 bases; bases with no gene match: 5. In DNA, the CDR3 is TGTGCCACCAGTGAACCGGGACTACGCCAAGAGACCCAGTACTTC. This sequence encodes CATSEPGLRQETQYF.

This clonotype was detected a few times. The V call is TRBV6-5, the J call TRBJ2-1; 10 nucleotides line up with TRBD2. Germline V CDR1 and CDR2: MNHEY, SVGAGI. Germline trimming cut 4 bases from V and 0 bases from J; bases unmatched to any gene: 6. The CDR3 loop spans 17 amino acids. The CDR3 sequence is CASSSLAGKSSYNEQFF. The CDR3 DNA sequence: TGTGCCAGCAGTTCACTAGCGGGGAAAAGCTCCTACAATGAGCAGTTCTTC.

The chain uses TRBV6-1 and TRBJ2-5; 9 bases are a match to TRBD1. V was pared by 7 bases and J by 3 bases, with 3 bases of the junction left unmatched. The CDR3 is 13 amino acids. Per germline, CDR1 MNHNS and CDR2 SASEGT. Here the CDR3 reads CASNWDREETQYF. In DNA, the CDR3 is TGTGCCAGCAATTGGGACAGGGAAGAGACCCAGTACTTC.

There are a few counts of this clonotype. V usage is TRBV28 and J usage is TRBJ2-5; a possible D gene is TRBD2 (5 bases). This CDR3 spans 14 amino acids. Trimming shortened V by 7 bases and J by 5 bases, and 17 bases separated the two germline ends. CDR1 and CDR2 (germline): MDHEN, SYDVKM. CDR3 in DNA: TGTGCCAGCACCCTAGCTTTCGGCTTCGAGACCCAGTACTTC. Protein: CASTLAFGFETQYF.

To note about this clonotype: One end of the junction fails to match germline, which may point to a read error. V gene TRBV20-1 combines with J gene TRBJ2-7, with D perhaps TRBD1 (6 bases). The CDR3 extends over 15 amino acids. The germline CDR1 and CDR2 sequences are DFQATT and SNEGSKA (reference sequence). CDR3 DNA sequence: TGCAGTACTAGAGATCCTCAGGGGTCAACCTACGAGCAGTACTTC. Translated, it gives CSTRDPQGSTYEQYF.

Details on this clonotype: This may come from a read error, since a much larger clone is one base off. The chain recombines TRBV21-1 with TRBJ2-4; TRBD2 is the table's D call, not checked against the DNA. The end of the DNA aligns better with TRBJ2-7, so the J call may be wrong. TRBV21-1 is labeled a pseudogene. The CDR3 has 17 residues. CDR3 sequence reads: CASSKIYESGLSDEQYF. The CDR3 region has the DNA TGTGCCAGCAGCAAAATTTATGAATCAGGGCTCTCCGACGAGCAGTACTTC.

The chain has TRBV13 and TRBJ2-7; a weak D match, TRBD1 (5 bases). This CDR3 is built from 13 residues. V lost 3 bases, J lost 3 bases, and 9 bases lay in between. The germline V gene has CDR1 PRHDT and CDR2 FYEKMQ (reference sequence). Written as DNA, the CDR3 is TGTGCCAGCAGCTTCGTACAGGACTACGAGCAGTACTTC. Translating it yields CASSFVQDYEQYF.

This sequence joins TRBV4-1 and TRBJ1-4; D is uncertain. The CDR3 loop spans 15 amino acids. Germline loops: CDR1 MGHRA, CDR2 YSYEKL. V lost 2 bases and J 0 bases, leaving 7 bases between the germline ends. CDR3 in DNA: TGCGCCAGCAGCCAACGACAAGCAACTAATGAAAAACTGTTTTTT. This encodes CASSQRQATNEKLFF.

V gene TRBV6-2 or TRBV6-3 combines with J gene TRBJ2-2; 10 nucleotides align to TRBD2. CDR3 length: 17 amino acids. V gave up 2 bases and J gave up 3 bases; unmatched junction bases: 6. Germline CDR1 reads MNHEY; CDR2 reads SVGEGT. The CDR3 DNA reads as TGTGCCAGCAGTTACCTATCTAGCGGGAGATACACCGGGGAGCTGTTTTTT. The encoded protein is CASSYLSSGRYTGELFF.

In its sample, this clonotype was seen a few times. This chain links TRBV28 with TRBJ2-1, with D unclear. The V end was cut by 2 bases, the J end by 4 bases, with 9 bases between. This CDR3 spans 14 amino acids. Per germline, CDR1 MDHEN and CDR2 SYDVKM. The CDR3 loop is CASSLALSYNEQFF. Written as DNA, the CDR3 is TGTGCCAGCAGTTTAGCCCTCTCATACAATGAGCAGTTCTTC.

A few counts support this clonotype. The chain has TRBV7-2 and TRBJ2-5; 7 positions agree with TRBD1. The closer fit of TRBJ2-7 to the DNA end suggests the J call may be wrong. The germline CDR1 and CDR2 sequences are SGHTA and FQGNSA. The CDR3 has 15 residues. The DNA of the CDR3 is TGTGCCAGCAGCCGGGATGGGACAGAAAAATACGAGCAGTACTTC. Protein sequence: CASSRDGTEKYEQYF.

This clonotype was seen repeatedly, ten times or more. This chain joins TRBV20-1 and TRBJ2-7, with 13 bases matching TRBD2. Looked up from germline, CDR1 is DFQATT and CDR2 is SNEGSKA (reference sequence). Trimming removed 5 bases from V and 7 bases from J; junction bases left unmatched: 14. This CDR3 contains 16 residues. The CDR3 DNA follows: TGCAGTGCTCTGGGACTAGCGGGAACCTCTTCCCGTGAGCAGTACTTC. It encodes CSALGLAGTSSREQYF.

This sequence joins TRBV11-2 and TRBJ2-2, with D unclear. The CDR3 loop spans 16 amino acids. Per the germline V gene, CDR1 is SGHAT and CDR2 is FQNNGV. Deletions cut 4 bases from V and 5 bases from J, with 17 bases between. The CDR3 DNA sequence: TGTGCCAGCAGCTATGCAGGATATGTTTTGACCGGGGAGCTGTTTTTT. This sequence encodes CASSYAGYVLTGELFF.

V gene TRBV12-3 or TRBV12-4 combines with J gene TRBJ1-6; no definite D call. The CDR3 extends over 14 amino acids. Trimming pared 4 bases from V and 7 bases from J, leaving 11 bases between. The DNA of the CDR3 is TGTGCCAGCAGTTCTGGACCGACCAATTCACCCCTCCACTTT. It encodes CASSSGPTNSPLHF.

This clonotype was found a few times. A junction end diverges from the germline sequence, so it may reflect a read error. J is TRBJ2-3 and V is TRBV12-3 or TRBV12-4, with a tentative D call TRBD2 (7 bases). The CDR3 totals 16 residues. CDR3 protein: CASSLGGGGLGDKQYF. The DNA for the CDR3 is TGTGCCAGCAGTTTAGGGGGAGGGGGGCTAGGTGATAAGCAGTATTTT.